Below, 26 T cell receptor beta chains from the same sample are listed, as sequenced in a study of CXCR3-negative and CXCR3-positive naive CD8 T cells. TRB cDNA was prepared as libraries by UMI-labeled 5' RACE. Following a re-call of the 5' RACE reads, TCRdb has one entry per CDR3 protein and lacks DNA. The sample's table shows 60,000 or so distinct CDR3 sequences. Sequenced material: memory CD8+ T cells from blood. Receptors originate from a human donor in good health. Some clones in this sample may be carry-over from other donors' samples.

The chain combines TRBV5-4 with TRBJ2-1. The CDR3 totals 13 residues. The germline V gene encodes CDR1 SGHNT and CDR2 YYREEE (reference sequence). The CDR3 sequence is CASRPETYNEQFF. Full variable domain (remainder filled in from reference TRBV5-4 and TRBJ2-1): ETGVTQSPTHLIKTRGQQVTLRCSSQSGHNTVSWYQQALGQGPQFIFQYYREEENGRGNFPPRFSGLQFPNYSSELNVNALELDDSALYLCASRPETYNEQFFGPGTRLTVL.

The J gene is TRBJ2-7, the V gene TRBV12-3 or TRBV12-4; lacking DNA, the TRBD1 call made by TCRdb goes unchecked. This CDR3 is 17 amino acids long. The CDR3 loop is CASSLALRLTDSGEQYF.

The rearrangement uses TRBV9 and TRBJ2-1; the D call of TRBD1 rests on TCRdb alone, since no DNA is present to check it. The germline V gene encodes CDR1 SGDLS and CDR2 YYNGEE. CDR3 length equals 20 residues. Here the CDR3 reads CASSVSWLLKGGSSYNEQFF.

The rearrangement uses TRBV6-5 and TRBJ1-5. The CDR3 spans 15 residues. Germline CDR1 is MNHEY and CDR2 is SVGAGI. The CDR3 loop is CASSPSTERNQPQHF.

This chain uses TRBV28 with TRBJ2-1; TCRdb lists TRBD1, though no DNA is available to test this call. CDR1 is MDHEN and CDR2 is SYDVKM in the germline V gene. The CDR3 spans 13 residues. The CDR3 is CASRGDRRNEQFF. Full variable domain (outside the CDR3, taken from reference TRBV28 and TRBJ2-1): DVKVTQSSRYLVKRTGEKVFLECVQDMDHENMFWYRQDPGLGLRLIYFSYDVKMKEKGDIPEGYSVSREKKERFSLILESASTNQTSMYLCASRGDRRNEQFFGPGTRLTVL.

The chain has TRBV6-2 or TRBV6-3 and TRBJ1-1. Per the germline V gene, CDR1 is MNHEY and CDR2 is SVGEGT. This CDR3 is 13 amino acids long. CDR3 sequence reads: CASSGGRNTEAFF.

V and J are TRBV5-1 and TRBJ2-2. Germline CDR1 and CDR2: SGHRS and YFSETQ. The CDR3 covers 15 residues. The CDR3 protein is CASSLAVQNTGELFF.

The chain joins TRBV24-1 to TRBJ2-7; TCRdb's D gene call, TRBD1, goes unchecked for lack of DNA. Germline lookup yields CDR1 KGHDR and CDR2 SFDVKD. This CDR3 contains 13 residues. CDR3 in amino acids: CATKTRGAYEQYF.

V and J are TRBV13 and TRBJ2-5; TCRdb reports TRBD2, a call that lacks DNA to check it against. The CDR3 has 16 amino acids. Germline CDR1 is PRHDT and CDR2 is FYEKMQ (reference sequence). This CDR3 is CASSLDPRNRGETQYF.

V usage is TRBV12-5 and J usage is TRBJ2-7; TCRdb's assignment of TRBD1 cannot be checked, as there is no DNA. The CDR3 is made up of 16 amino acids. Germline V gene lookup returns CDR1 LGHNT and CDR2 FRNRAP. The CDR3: CASGQDQGRGSYEQYF.

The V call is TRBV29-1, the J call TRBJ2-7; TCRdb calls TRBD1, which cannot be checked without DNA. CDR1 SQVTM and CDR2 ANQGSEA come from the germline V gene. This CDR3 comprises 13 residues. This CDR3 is CSVEDRGSYEQYF.

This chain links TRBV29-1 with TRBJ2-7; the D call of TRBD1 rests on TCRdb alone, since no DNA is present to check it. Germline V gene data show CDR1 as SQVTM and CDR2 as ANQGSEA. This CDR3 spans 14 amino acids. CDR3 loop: CSVEDTAGQYEQYF.

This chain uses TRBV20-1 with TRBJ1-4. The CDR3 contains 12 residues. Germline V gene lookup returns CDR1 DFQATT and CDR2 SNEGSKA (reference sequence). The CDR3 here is CSARDDPGMALF.

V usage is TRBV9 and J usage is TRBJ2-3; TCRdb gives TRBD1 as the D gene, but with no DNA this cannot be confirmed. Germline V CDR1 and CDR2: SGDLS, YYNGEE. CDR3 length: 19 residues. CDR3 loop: CASSVSHSPGQFRADTQYF. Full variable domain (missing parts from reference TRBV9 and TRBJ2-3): DSGVTQTPKHLITATGQRVTLRCSPRSGDLSVYWYQQSLDQGLQFLIQYYNGEERAKGNILERFSAQQFPDLHSELNLSSLELGDSALYFCASSVSHSPGQFRADTQYFGPGTRLTVL.

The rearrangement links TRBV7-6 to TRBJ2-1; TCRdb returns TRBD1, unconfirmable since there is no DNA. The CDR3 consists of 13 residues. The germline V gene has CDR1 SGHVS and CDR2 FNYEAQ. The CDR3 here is CASSLGPGNEQFF. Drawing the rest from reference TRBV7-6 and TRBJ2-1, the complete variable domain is GAGVSQSPRYKVTKRGQDVALRCDPISGHVSLYWYRQALGQGPEFLTYFNYEAQQDKSGLPNDRFSAERPEGSISTLTIQRTEQRDSAMYRCASSLGPGNEQFFGPGTRLTVL.

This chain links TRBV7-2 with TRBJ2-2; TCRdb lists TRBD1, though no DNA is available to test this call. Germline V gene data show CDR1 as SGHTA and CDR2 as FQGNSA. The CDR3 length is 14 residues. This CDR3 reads CASIPDQNTGELFF.

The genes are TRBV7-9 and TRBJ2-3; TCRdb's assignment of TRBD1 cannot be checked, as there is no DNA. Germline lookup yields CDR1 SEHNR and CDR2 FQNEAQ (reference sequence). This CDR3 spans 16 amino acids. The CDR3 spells CASTQTGDPGPDTQYF. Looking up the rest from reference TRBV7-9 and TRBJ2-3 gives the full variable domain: DTGVSQNPRHKITKRGQNVTFRCDPISEHNRLYWYRQTLGQGPEFLTYFQNEAQLEKSRLLSDRFSAERPKGSFSTLEIQRTEQGDSAMYLCASTQTGDPGPDTQYFGPGTRLTVL.

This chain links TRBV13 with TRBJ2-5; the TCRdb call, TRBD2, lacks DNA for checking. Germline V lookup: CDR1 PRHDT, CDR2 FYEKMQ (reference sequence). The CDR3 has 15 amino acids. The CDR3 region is CASSPGLAGEETQYF.

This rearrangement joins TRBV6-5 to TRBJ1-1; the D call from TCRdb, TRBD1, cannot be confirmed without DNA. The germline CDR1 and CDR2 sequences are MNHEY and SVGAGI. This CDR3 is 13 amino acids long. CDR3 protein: CASSFGTNTEAFF.

CDR3 residues: CASSERYNEQFF. The genes are TRBV9 and TRBJ2-1. Germline V gives CDR1 SGDLS, CDR2 YYNGEE. The CDR3 is made up of 12 amino acids.

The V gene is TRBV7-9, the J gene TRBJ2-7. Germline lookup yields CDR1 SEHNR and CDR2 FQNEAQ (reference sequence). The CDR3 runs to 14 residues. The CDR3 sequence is CASSLAPGNYEQYF.

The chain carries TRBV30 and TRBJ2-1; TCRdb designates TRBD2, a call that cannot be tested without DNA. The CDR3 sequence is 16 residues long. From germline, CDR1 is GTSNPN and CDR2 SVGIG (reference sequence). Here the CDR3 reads CAWSPLTSGGANEQFF.

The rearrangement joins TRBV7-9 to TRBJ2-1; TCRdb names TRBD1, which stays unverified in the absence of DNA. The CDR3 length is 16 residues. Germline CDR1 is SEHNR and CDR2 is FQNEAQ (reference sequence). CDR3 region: CASSPGGGQRWDEQFF.

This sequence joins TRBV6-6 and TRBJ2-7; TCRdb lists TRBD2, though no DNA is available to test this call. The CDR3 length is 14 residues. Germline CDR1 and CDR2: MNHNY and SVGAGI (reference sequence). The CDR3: CASQHRGVGYEQYF.

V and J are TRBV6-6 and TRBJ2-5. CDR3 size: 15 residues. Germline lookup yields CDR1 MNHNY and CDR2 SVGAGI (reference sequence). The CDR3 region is CASSYSTSGGETQYF.

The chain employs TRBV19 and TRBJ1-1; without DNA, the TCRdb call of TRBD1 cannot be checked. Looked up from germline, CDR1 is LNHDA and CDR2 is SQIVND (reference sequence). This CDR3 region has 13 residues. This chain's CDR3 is CASGDSMNTEAFF.